This T cell receptor beta chain emerged from a study of chemoradiotherapy in HPV16-positive cancers. TCRdb's table, derived via immunoSEQ multiplex PCR, lists solely in-frame clones and lacks some. The table records roughly 13,000 clones, around 70% of them present only once. Study results and caveats: Non-HPV-specific T cells did not expand in tumors during treatment, whereas candidate HPV-specific clones and E7-related motifs did. HPV-responsive T-cell expansion during chemoradiotherapy was linked to improved recurrence-free survival in HPV16-positive patients. The functional HPV-specific definition rests on just a couple of HPV16-positive patients.

Germline V gene lookup returns CDR1 MNHNY and CDR2 SVGAGI (reference sequence). J lost 2 bases, V lost 7 bases, and 3 bases had no gene match. This CDR3 region has 14 residues. Note on this clone: Its antigen is still unknown.

Repeated repertoire sampling spanned the course of chemoradiotherapy. The receptor was isolated from a human donor with HPV-associated anogenital cancer. This chain connects TRBV6-6 to TRBJ2-2; TRBD1 aligns across 8 bases. The sample was acquired from a patient who underwent chemoradiotherapy. The CDR3 region has the DNA TGTGCCAGCAAGGGACAGGAAAACACCGGGGAGCTGTTTTTT. Translation gives CASKGQENTGELFF.